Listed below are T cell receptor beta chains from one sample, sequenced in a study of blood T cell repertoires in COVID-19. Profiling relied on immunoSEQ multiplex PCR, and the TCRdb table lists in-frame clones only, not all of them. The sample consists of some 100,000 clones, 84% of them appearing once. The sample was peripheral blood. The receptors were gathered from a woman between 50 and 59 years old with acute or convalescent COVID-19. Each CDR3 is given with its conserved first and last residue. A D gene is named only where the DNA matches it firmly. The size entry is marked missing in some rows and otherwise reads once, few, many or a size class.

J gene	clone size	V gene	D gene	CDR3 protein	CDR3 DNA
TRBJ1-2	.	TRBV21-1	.	CASSKGAGGGFNYGYTF	TGTGCCAGCAGCAAAGGGGCAGGCGGGGGGTTTAACTATGGCTACACCTTC
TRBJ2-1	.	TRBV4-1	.	CASSLGTSSSYNEQFF	TGCGCCAGCAGCCTCGGGACATCCAGCTCCTACAATGAGCAGTTCTTC
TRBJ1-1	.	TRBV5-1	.	CASSEDLDSQAFF	TGCGCCAGCAGCGAGGACCTCGACAGTCAAGCTTTCTTT
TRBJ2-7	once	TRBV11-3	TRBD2	CASSLDLPSGGPRRYF	TGTGCCAGCAGCTTAGATCTTCCTAGCGGGGGCCCTCGACGGTACTTC
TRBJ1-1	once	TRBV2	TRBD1	CASSRQGVEAFF	TGTGCCAGCAGTCGACAGGGGGTTGAGGCTTTCTTT
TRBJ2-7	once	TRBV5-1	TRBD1	CASSGTGVTRNYF	TGCGCCAGCAGCGGGACAGGGGTTACCCGGAACTACTTC
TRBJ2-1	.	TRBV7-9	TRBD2	CASSFQLAGGFEQFF	TGTGCCAGCAGCTTTCAACTAGCGGGGGGATTTGAGCAGTTCTTC
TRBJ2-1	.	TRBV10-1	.	CASNGGSSGGNEQFF	TGCGCCAGCAACGGGGGATCATCTGGGGGTAATGAGCAGTTCTTC
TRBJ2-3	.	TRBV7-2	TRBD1	CASSLMTGGVDTQYF	TGTGCCAGCAGCTTGATGACAGGGGGTGTAGATACGCAGTATTTT
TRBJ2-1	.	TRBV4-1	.	CASSQHGLGHNEQFF	TGCGCCAGCAGCCAGCACGGACTCGGGCACAATGAGCAGTTCTTC
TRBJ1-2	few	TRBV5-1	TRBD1	CASSPGQGPASWYGYTF	TGCGCCAGCAGCCCAGGACAGGGCCCCGCGTCTTGGTATGGCTACACCTTC
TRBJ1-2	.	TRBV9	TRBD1	CASSVANRGYGYTF	TGTGCCAGCAGCGTAGCTAACAGGGGGTATGGCTACACCTTC
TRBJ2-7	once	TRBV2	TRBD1	CAGGTGTYEQYF	TGTGCGGGAGGGACAGGGACTTACGAGCAGTACTTC
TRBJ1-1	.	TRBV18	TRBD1	CASHSGTGGDTEAFF	TGTGCCAGCCACTCCGGGACAGGGGGTGACACTGAAGCTTTCTTT
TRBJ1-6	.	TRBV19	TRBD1	CASSISFGDRGSPLHF	TGTGCCAGTAGTATCTCCTTTGGGGACAGGGGATCACCCCTCCACTTT
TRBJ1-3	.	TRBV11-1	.	CASSLASGDSGNTIYF	TGTGCCAGCAGCTTAGCCTCGGGGGACTCTGGAAACACCATATATTTT
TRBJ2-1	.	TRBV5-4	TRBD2	CASSFVVAGGIYNEQFF	TGTGCCAGCAGCTTTGTAGTAGCGGGGGGTATATACAATGAGCAGTTCTTC
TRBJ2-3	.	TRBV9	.	CASSVIGGLTDTQYF	TGTGCCAGCAGCGTAATCGGCGGGTTGACAGATACGCAGTATTTT
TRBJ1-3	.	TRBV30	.	CAWMGQISGNTIYF	TGTGCCTGGATGGGCCAGATCTCTGGAAACACCATATATTTT
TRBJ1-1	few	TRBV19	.	CASSSGLNTEAFF	TGTGCCAGTTCTTCAGGACTTAACACTGAAGCTTTCTTT
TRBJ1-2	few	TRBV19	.	CASSISRANYGYTF	TGTGCCAGTAGTATATCCAGGGCTAACTATGGCTACACCTTC
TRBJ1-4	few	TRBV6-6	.	CASSSQPGRNEKLFF	TGTGCCAGCAGCTCTCAACCAGGGAGGAATGAAAAACTGTTTTTT
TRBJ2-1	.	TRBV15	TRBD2	CATSRAVGGSGLSSYNEQFF	TGTGCCACCAGCAGAGCGGTGGGGGGTAGCGGGCTAAGCTCCTACAATGAGCAGTTCTTC
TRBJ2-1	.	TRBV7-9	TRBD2	CASTRGGSYNEQFF	TGTGCCAGCACGCGGGGGGGCTCCTACAATGAGCAGTTCTTC
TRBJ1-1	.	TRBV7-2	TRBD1	CASSPGPGGMNTEAFF	TGTGCCAGCAGCCCCGGGCCAGGGGGCATGAACACTGAAGCTTTCTTT
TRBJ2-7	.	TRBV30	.	CAWSAGGYYEQYF	TGTGCCTGGAGTGCAGGTGGATACTACGAGCAGTACTTC
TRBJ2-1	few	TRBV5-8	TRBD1	CATAEGAYNEQFF	TGTGCCACGGCAGAGGGGGCTTACAATGAGCAGTTCTTC
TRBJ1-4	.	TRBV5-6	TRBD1	CASSLTGVVDEKLFF	TGTGCCAGCAGCCTAACAGGGGTCGTCGATGAAAAACTGTTTTTT
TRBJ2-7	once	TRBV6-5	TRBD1	CASKERTGVDEQYF	TGTGCCAGCAAGGAGAGGACAGGGGTAGACGAGCAGTACTTC
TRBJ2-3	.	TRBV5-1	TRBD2	CASTPSGASTDTQYF	TGCGCCAGCACCCCTAGCGGGGCCAGCACAGATACGCAGTATTTT
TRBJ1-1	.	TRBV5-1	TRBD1	CASFDRENTEAFF	TGCGCCAGCTTTGACAGGGAGAACACTGAAGCTTTCTTT
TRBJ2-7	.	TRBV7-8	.	CASSPGLERGRGYEQYF	TGTGCCAGCAGCCCGGGGTTGGAGAGGGGGAGGGGTTACGAGCAGTACTTC
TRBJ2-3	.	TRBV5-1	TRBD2	CASSLSGGARTDTQYF	TGCGCCAGCAGCCTTAGCGGGGGGGCTCGCACAGATACGCAGTATTTT
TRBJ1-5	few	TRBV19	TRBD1	CATRSTGFENQPQHF	TGTGCCACCAGATCGACAGGGTTTGAGAATCAGCCCCAGCATTTT
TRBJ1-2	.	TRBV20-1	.	CSASAEGSGYGYTF	TGCAGTGCTAGTGCGGAGGGGTCGGGCTATGGCTACACCTTC
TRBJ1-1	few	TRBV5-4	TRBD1	CASSFSLGGQGGTEAFF	TGTGCCAGCAGCTTTTCCCTGGGGGGACAGGGGGGCACTGAAGCTTTCTTT
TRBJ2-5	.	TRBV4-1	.	CASSQGQRSGQETQYF	TGCGCCAGCAGCCAAGGGCAGCGGAGTGGACAAGAGACCCAGTACTTC
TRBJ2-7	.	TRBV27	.	CASSLRWGPEVGLTLQYEQYF	TGTGCCAGCAGTTTGAGATGGGGGCCTGAGGTAGGGCTCACCCTTCAATACGAGCAGTACTTC
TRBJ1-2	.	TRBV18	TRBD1	CASSTGTGGDYGYTF	TGTGCCAGCTCAACCGGGACAGGGGGCGACTATGGCTACACCTTC
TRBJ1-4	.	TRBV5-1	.	CASSLALGNEKLFF	TGCGCCAGCAGCCTCGCACTCGGGAATGAAAAACTGTTTTTT
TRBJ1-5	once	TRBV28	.	CASSPSGFDQPQHF	TGTGCCAGCAGCCCTAGCGGGTTTGATCAGCCCCAGCATTTT
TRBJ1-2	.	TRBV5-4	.	CASSLAFGQPNYGYTF	TGTGCCAGCAGCTTGGCCTTTGGACAGCCTAACTATGGCTACACCTTC
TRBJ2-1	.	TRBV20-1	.	CSVQVNEQFF	TGCAGTGTGCAGGTTAATGAGCAGTTCTTC
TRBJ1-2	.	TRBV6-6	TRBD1	CASRSTGGYGYTF	TGTGCCAGCAGAAGTACAGGGGGCTATGGCTACACCTTC
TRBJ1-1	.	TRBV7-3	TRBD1	CATAQGANTEAFF	TGTGCCACCGCCCAGGGGGCCAACACTGAAGCTTTCTTT
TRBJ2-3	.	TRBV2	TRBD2	CASSDPGGLAGGPSTDTQYF	TGTGCCAGCAGCGACCCCGGGGGACTAGCGGGGGGCCCTAGCACAGATACGCAGTATTTT
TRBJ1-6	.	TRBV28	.	CASSTQGWGSPLHF	TGTGCCAGCAGTACACAGGGCTGGGGTTCACCCCTCCACTTT